Following are 11 T cell receptor beta chains from one sample sequenced in a study of PD-1 blockade in classical Hodgkin lymphoma. Generated by immunoSEQ multiplex PCR, the TCRdb table keeps only in-frame clones and is missing some. Of around 26,000 clones listed, roughly 79% are singletons. There was relapse after autologous stem cell transplantation in every patient, and there was variation in brentuximab vedotin exposure. The sequencing here drew on peripheral blood mononuclear cells (PBMCs), taken before the second cycle of nivolumab. Receptors originate from a human donor with classical Hodgkin lymphoma.

This chain uses TRBV5-1 with TRBJ2-2; tentatively, D is TRBD2 (5 bases). This CDR3 is 16 amino acids long. The V gene's germline CDR1 is SGHRS and CDR2 YFSETQ. V was cut by 4 bases and J by 4 bases, with 17 bases left in between. DNA for the CDR3: TGCGCCAGCAGCCCGGGGTCCCCTGGATTCACCGGGGAGCTGTTTTTT. Translated: CASSPGSPGFTGELFF.

V usage is TRBV5-1 and J usage is TRBJ2-3; the D is unclear. CDR3 length equals 15 residues. Deletions cut 0 bases from V and 3 bases from J, with 11 bases between. Germline V gene lookup returns CDR1 SGHRS and CDR2 YFSETQ. The CDR3 DNA follows: TGCGCCAGCAGCTTGGCCGTGGGCCCAACAGATACGCAGTATTTT. It translates to CASSLAVGPTDTQYF. Together with reference TRBV5-1 and TRBJ2-3, the CDR3 gives the full variable domain: KAGVTQTPRYLIKTRGQQVTLSCSPISGHRSVSWYQQTPGQGLQFLFEYFSETQRNKGNFPGRFSGRQFSNSRSEMNVSTLELGDSALYLCASSLAVGPTDTQYFGPGTRLTVL.

The chain has TRBV15 and TRBJ2-5; D remains unclear. Between the trimmed V and J ends, which lost 1 base and 2 bases, there was a span of 14 bases. The CDR3 contains 16 residues. Germline values: CDR1 LNHNV, CDR2 YYDKDF (reference sequence). The CDR3: CATSRVWSTLQETQYF. The DNA for the CDR3 is TGTGCCACCAGCAGAGTATGGTCTACGTTACAAGAGACCCAGTACTTC. The full variable domain, in which reference TRBV15 and TRBJ2-5 provide the parts outside the CDR3, is DAMVIQNPRYQVTQFGKPVTLSCSQTLNHNVMYWYQQKSSQAPKLLFHYYDKDFNNEADTPDNFQSRRPNTSFCFLDIRSPGLGDTAMYLCATSRVWSTLQETQYFGPGTRLLVL.

This clone was seen a few times. The chain uses TRBV5-1 and TRBJ2-5; 7 nucleotides line up with TRBD1. Trimming removed 7 bases from V and 1 base from J; junction bases left unmatched: 10. This CDR3 region has 15 residues. CDR1 SGHRS and CDR2 YFSETQ come from the germline V gene. DNA for the CDR3: TGCGCCAGCGGGTCGGGACAGACAATCCAAGAGACCCAGTACTTC. This gives the protein CASGSGQTIQETQYF.

The gene calls are TRBV14 and TRBJ2-1; D gene unclear. Per germline, CDR1 SGHDN and CDR2 FVKESK. The CDR3 covers 16 residues. Trimming pared 3 bases from V and 4 bases from J, leaving 16 bases between. The CDR3 loop reads CASSHRAFSDYNEQFF. The CDR3 DNA reads as TGTGCCAGCAGCCATCGGGCATTCTCGGATTACAATGAGCAGTTCTTC.

The rearrangement links TRBV18 to TRBJ2-7, with 7 bases identical to TRBD1. This CDR3 spans 16 amino acids. The V and J ends lost 6 bases and 2 bases, in that order; junction bases with no gene match: 13. Germline V gives CDR1 KGHSH, CDR2 LQKENI. CDR3: CASSESRDRLPYEQYF. The CDR3, as DNA: TGTGCCAGCTCCGAATCCCGGGACAGACTCCCCTACGAGCAGTACTTC. Combining the CDR3 with reference TRBV18 and TRBJ2-7 gives the whole variable domain NAGVMQNPRHLVRRRGQEARLRCSPMKGHSHVYWYRQLPEEGLKFMVYLQKENIIDESGMPKERFSAEFPKEGPSILRIQQVVRGDSAAYFCASSESRDRLPYEQYFGPGTRLTVT.

This clone was recorded only once. V gene TRBV11-2 combines with J gene TRBJ2-7; no firm D call. This CDR3 spans 14 amino acids. Between the trimmed V and J ends, which lost 4 bases and 4 bases, there was a span of 14 bases. CDR1 is SGHAT and CDR2 is FQNNGV in the germline V gene. CDR3 protein: CASSSEGVFYEQYF. The CDR3 coding sequence is TGTGCCAGCAGCTCTGAAGGCGTATTTTACGAGCAGTACTTC.

The V call is TRBV28, the J call TRBJ2-1; possible D gene TRBD2, 6 bases. Trimming removed 5 bases at V and 8 bases at J, with 28 bases between. The CDR3 contains 18 residues. CDR1 and CDR2 (germline): MDHEN, SYDVKM. The CDR3 DNA reads TGTGCCAGCAGTCCATTTCTCGAGATGGGGGAGGTTTGGGATGAGCAGTTCTTC. Its protein is CASSPFLEMGEVWDEQFF.

This clone was detected only a few times. The chain carries TRBV5-4 and TRBJ2-2; perhaps TRBD1 as D (5 bases). Trimming took off 3 bases at V and 0 bases at J, with 12 bases between the two ends. The CDR3 runs 16 residues. Looked up from germline, CDR1 is SGHNT and CDR2 is YYREEE (reference sequence). In DNA, the CDR3 is TGTGCCAGCAGCTCAACAGACAGAGCGAACACCGGGGAGCTGTTTTTT. Amino acids: CASSSTDRANTGELFF.

The rearrangement uses TRBV5-1 and TRBJ2-5; D remains ambiguous. Trimming took off 0 bases at V and 7 bases at J, with 19 bases between the two ends. CDR3 length equals 16 residues. Germline CDR1 is SGHRS and CDR2 is YFSETQ. The CDR3 spells CASSLDLAAVGGTQYF. Here the CDR3 DNA reads TGCGCCAGCAGCTTGGATCTTGCGGCTGTGGGCGGGACCCAGTACTTC.

This clone has a single count. This chain uses TRBV18 with TRBJ2-7; D not resolved. The CDR3 extends over 13 amino acids. The V end was cut by 2 bases, the J end by 2 bases, with 7 bases between. Germline V gene sequence: CDR1 KGHSH, CDR2 LQKENI. The CDR3: CASSPTATYEQYF. CDR3 in DNA: TGTGCCAGCTCACCAACAGCCACCTACGAGCAGTACTTC.